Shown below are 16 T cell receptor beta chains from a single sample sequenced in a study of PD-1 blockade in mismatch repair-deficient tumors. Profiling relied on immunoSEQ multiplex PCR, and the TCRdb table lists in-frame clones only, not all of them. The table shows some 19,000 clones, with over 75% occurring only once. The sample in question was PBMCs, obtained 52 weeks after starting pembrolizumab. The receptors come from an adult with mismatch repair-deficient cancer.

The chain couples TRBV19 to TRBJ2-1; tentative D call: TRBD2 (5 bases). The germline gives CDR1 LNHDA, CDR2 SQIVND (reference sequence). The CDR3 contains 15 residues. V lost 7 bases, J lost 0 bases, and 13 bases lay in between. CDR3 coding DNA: TGTGCCAGTAAGCCGGACTTGAGCTCCTACAATGAGCAGTTCTTC. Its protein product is CASKPDLSSYNEQFF.

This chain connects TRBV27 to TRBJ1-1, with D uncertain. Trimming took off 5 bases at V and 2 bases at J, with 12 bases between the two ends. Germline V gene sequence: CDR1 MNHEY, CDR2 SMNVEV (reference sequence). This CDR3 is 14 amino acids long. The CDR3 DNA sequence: TGTGCCAGCAGTACCCTCGGAGGCAACACTGAAGCTTTCTTT. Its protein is CASSTLGGNTEAFF.

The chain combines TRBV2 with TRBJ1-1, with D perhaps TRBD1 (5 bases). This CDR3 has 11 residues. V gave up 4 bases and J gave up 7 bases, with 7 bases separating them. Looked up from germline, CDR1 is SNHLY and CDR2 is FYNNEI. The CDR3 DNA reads TGTGCCAGCAGTGCCAGGGTTGAAGCTTTCTTT. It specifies CASSARVEAFF.

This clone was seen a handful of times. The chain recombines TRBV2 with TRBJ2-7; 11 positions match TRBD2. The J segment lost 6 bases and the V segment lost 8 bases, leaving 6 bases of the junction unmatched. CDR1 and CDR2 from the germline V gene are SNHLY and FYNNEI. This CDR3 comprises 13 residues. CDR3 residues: CASRPTSGAEQYF. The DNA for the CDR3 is TGTGCCAGCCGCCCGACTAGCGGGGCCGAGCAGTACTTC.

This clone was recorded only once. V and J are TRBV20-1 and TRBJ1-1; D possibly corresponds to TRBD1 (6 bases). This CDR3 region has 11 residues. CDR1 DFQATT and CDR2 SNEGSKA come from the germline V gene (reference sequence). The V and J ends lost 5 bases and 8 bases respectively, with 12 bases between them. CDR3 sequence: CSAGAGDEAFF. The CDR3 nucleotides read TGCAGTGCTGGGGCAGGGGACGAAGCTTTCTTT.

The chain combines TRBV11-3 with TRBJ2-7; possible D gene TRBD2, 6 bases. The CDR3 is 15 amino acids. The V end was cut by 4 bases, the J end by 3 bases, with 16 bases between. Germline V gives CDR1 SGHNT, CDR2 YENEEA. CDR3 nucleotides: TGTGCCAGCAGCTCCTTGATGGGAGGAGGCTACGAGCAGTACTTC. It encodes CASSSLMGGGYEQYF.

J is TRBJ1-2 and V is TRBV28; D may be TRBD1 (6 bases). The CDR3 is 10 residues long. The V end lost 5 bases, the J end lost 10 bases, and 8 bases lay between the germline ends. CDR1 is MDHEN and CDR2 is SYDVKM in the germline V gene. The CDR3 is CASSHRDYTF. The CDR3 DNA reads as TGTGCCAGCAGTCACAGGGACTACACCTTC.

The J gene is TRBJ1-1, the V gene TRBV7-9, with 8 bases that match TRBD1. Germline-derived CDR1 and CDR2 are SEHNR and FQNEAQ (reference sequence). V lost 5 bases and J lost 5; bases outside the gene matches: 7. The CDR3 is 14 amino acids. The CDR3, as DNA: TGTGCCAGCAGCACACAGGGGGGGGGTACTGAAGCTTTCTTT. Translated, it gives CASSTQGGGTEAFF.

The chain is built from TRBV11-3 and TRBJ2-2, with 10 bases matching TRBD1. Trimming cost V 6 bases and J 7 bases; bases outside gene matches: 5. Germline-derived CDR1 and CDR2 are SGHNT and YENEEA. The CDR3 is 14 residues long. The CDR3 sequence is CASRDRGMDGELFF. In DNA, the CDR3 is TGTGCCAGCAGGGACAGGGGGATGGACGGGGAGCTGTTTTTT.

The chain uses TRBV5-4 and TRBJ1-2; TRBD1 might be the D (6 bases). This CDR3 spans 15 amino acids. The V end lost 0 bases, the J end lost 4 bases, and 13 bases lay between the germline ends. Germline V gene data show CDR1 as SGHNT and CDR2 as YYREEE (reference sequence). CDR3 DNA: TGTGCCAGCAGCTTGGATATGGGGGCATCCTATGGCTACACCTTC. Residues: CASSLDMGASYGYTF.

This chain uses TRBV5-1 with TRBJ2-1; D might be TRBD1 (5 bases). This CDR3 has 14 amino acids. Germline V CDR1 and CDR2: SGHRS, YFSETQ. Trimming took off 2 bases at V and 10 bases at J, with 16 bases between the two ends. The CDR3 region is CASSFQGTGKEQFF. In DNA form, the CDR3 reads TGCGCCAGCAGCTTCCAGGGAACTGGGAAAGAGCAGTTCTTC.

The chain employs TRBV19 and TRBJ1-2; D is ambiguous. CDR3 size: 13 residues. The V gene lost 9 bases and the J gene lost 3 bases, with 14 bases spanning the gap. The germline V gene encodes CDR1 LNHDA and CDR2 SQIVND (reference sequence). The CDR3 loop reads CASRDFYDYGYTF. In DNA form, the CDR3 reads TGTGCCAGCAGAGACTTTTACGACTATGGCTACACCTTC.

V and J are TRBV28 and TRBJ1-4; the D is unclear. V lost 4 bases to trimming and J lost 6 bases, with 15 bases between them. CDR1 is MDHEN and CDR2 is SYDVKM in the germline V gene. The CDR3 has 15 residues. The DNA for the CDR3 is TGTGCCAGCAGTTCCCCCGTCCCGGGAGATGAAAAACTGTTTTTT. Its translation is CASSSPVPGDEKLFF.

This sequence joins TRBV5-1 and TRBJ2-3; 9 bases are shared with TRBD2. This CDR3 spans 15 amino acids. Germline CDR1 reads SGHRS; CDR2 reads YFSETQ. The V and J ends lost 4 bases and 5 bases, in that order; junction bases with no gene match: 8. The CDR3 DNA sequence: TGCGCCAGCAGCCCGGGACTAGCACGGGTAGATACGCAGTATTTT. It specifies CASSPGLARVDTQYF.

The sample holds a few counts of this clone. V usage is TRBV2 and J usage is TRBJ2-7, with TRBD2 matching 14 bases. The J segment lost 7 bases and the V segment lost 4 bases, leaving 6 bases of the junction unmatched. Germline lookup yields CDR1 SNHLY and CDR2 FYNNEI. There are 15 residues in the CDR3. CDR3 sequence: CASSARLAGGFEQYF. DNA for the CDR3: TGTGCCAGCAGTGCCCGACTAGCGGGAGGGTTTGAGCAGTACTTC.

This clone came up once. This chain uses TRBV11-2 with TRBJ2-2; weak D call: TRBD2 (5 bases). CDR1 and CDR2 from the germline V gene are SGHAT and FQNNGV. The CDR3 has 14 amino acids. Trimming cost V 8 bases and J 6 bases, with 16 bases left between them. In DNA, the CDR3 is TGTGCCAGCTCCCTCGGGGTTTTGGCCGGGGAGCTGTTTTTT. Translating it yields CASSLGVLAGELFF.